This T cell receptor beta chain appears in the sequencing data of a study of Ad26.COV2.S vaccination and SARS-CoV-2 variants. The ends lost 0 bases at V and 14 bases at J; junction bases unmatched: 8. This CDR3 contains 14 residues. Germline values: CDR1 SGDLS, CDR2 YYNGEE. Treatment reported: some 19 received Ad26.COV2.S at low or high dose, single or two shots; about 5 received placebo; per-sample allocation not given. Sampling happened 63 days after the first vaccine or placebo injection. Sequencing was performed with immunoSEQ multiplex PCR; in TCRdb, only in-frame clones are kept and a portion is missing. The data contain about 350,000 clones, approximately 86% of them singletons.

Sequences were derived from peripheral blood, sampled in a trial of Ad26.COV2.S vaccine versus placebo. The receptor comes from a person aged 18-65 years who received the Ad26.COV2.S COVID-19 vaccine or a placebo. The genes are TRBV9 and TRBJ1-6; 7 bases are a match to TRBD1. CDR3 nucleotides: TGTGCCAGCAGCGTAGGACAGGGTCAATTCACCCTCCACTTT. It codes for CASSVGQGQFTLHF.